This T cell receptor (beta chain) was profiled in a study of blood T cell repertoires in COVID-19 (dated by TCRdb to 2019 to 2021). For the study in its entirety: Samples from collaborators originated in the United States, Italy and Spain and spanned both the acute and convalescent phases of COVID-19. The prospective study material was composed of cDNA or gDNA derived from T cells, B-cell-depleted T cells, or PBMCs. The dataset comprised deeply sampled blood TCRbeta repertoires from subjects exposed to, actively infected with, or recovered from COVID-19. A freely available public database, intended as a resource for researchers studying the immune response to SARS-CoV-2, is where the repertoires were released. Samples came from the ongoing ImmuneRACE study (first 160 participants) plus 1,254 subjects from 6 global collaborators. The sample metadata nearly always contained a de-identified subject ID, COVID-19 status, age in years and sex. Where available, HLA class I and class II types were obtained from metadata supplied by the sample provider rather than from assay-based typing. The full study reports these points: Clinical and demographic metadata were provided uncurated, with the amount varying by source and participant.

CDR1 is given as SNHLY and CDR2 as FYNNEI, both from the germline V gene. From cysteine to phenylalanine, the CDR3 is 13 amino acids long. Left in the record is the CDR3 DNA by itself, 39 bases read in frame from the first base. V and J lose 8 bases and 2 bases, and a span of 12 bases separates them. Samples from volunteer blood donors who had recovered from COVID-19 were contributed by a second Seattle source. Each collaborating institution followed its own protocols to collect whole blood in K2EDTA tubes. For TCRbeta analysis, collaborator samples were shipped as frozen whole blood, as isolated PBMCs, or as DNA extracted from either sample type. About this clone itself: No cognate antigen has been identified for it. No much larger clone exists at a distance of one base, and base qualities are not known. Other DNA sequences in this sample translate to the same CDR3.

TCRbeta CDR3 regions were amplified from genomic DNA using the immunoSEQ Assay, a bias-controlled multiplex PCR. Concerning the study's data processing: The number of nucleated cells in each sample was estimated by amplification of reference gene primers within the assay. Sequence reads were collapsed and filtered to measure the absolute abundance of every unique TCRbeta CDR3 rearrangement. For each sample, productive Simpson clonality was calculated as the square root of Simpson's diversity index across productive rearrangements. The table was pulled from immuneACCESS by TCRdb, which kept in-frame rearrangements only. Such tables lose some clones; where checked, under half of the loss comes from unresolved V genes, and the rest has no known cause. The V and J calls and the clone size are those of that table, but D and trimming were determined from the DNA. The sample table contains under 300,000 clones; only one count was recorded for roughly 84% of them. The ten biggest clones cover 1.5% of the sample.

This TCR was sampled from a woman aged 35 to 49 who had recovered from COVID-19. Material for sequencing was peripheral blood. The chain is encoded by TRBV2 joined to TRBJ2-5; a weak D assignment points to TRBD1 (7 bases agree). The CDR3 region: CASSGDSQETQYF. The nucleotide sequence reads as follows: TGTGCCAGCTCGGGGGACAGTCAAGAGACCCAGTACTTC.